Presented here are 26 T cell receptor beta chains from one specimen sequenced in a study of blood T cell repertoires in COVID-19. Repertoires were generated with immunoSEQ multiplex PCR, while TCRdb's copy carries only in-frame clones and drops some. This table holds under 300,000 clones, about 89% found once. Source material: PBMCs or T cells enriched from blood (not recorded which). The receptors were sampled from a man aged 40-49 years who had recovered from COVID-19.

The table lists this clone with a few counts. The J gene is TRBJ2-2, the V gene TRBV11-2; D possibly corresponds to TRBD1 (6 bases). With 5 bases removed from V and 1 base from J, the gap between germline ends came to 14 bases. CDR3 length equals 16 residues. The germline V gene encodes CDR1 SGHAT and CDR2 FQNNGV. This CDR3 is CASSPLRDKNTGELFF. Here the CDR3 DNA reads TGTGCCAGCAGCCCGCTCCGGGACAAGAACACCGGGGAGCTGTTTTTT.

In regard to this clone: The same CDR3 is also encoded by other DNA sequences in this sample. The chain couples TRBV5-1 to TRBJ1-5, with 7 bases fitting TRBD1. With 0 bases clipped from V and 1 base from J, the junction kept 4 bases outside the gene matches. The CDR3 is 16 residues long. Germline loops: CDR1 SGHRS, CDR2 YFSETQ. For the CDR3, the DNA is TGCGCCAGCAGCTTGGGGGCAGGGGGAAGCAATCAGCCCCAGCATTTT. Protein sequence: CASSLGAGGSNQPQHF.

The rearrangement joins TRBV28 to TRBJ2-7; 7 nucleotides line up with TRBD2. The CDR3 runs 14 residues. Germline V gene lookup returns CDR1 MDHEN and CDR2 SYDVKM. V dropped 10 bases and J dropped 4; count of bases not matched to a gene: 13. In DNA form, the CDR3 reads TGTGCCATCCGACCCCGGGGGAGGGGATACGAGCAGTACTTC. It is translated as CAIRPRGRGYEQYF.

This clone was seen a handful of times. V and J are TRBV12-3 or TRBV12-4 and TRBJ1-2, with a weak D call TRBD1 (6 bases). V gave up 3 bases and J gave up 12 bases, with 14 bases separating them. The CDR3 contains 12 residues. CDR3 protein: CASSFYRAGNTF. In DNA form, the CDR3 reads TGTGCCAGCAGTTTTTACAGGGCAGGTAACACCTTC.

The chain recombines TRBV7-2 with TRBJ2-2, with D perhaps TRBD1 (5 bases). V lost 0 bases and J lost 7, with 12 bases in between. The CDR3 consists of 15 residues. Germline V lookup: CDR1 SGHTA, CDR2 FQGNSA. The DNA of the CDR3 is TGTGCCAGCAGCTTAGCGCCACCAGGGATCGGGGAGCTGTTTTTT. Amino acid sequence: CASSLAPPGIGELFF.

J is TRBJ2-7 and V is TRBV19, with TRBD2 matching 9 bases. Germline values: CDR1 LNHDA, CDR2 SQIVND (reference sequence). This CDR3 comprises 15 residues. J lost 3 bases, V lost 5 bases, and 8 bases had no gene match. The CDR3 region has the DNA TGTGCCAGTAGTGCCCTAGCGGGAAGGGTCTACGAGCAGTACTTC. Protein: CASSALAGRVYEQYF.

V is TRBV7-3 and J is TRBJ2-6, with unresolved D. CDR1 and CDR2 (germline): SGHTA, FQGTGA. CDR3 length: 16 residues. Trimming took 5 bases from V and 4 from J, leaving 15 bases between them. This CDR3 reads CASSLVAGVGANVLTF. The CDR3 coding sequence is TGTGCCAGCAGCCTAGTCGCTGGCGTAGGGGCCAACGTCCTGACTTTC.

This clone was seen only once. V usage is TRBV2 and J usage is TRBJ1-1, with D tentatively TRBD1 (5 bases). The length of the CDR3 is 14 residues. Trimming took off 7 bases at V and 7 bases at J, with 19 bases between the two ends. Germline-derived CDR1 and CDR2 are SNHLY and FYNNEI. CDR3 loop: CASKSVGQGIEAFF. The CDR3 nucleotides are TGTGCCAGCAAGTCTGTCGGGCAGGGCATTGAAGCTTTCTTT.

This CDR3 reads CASSFAGVASPLHF. CDR3 sequence (DNA): TGTGCCAGCAGCTTTGCAGGGGTGGCTTCACCCCTCCACTTT. This chain links TRBV5-5 with TRBJ1-6; TRBD1 might be the D (6 bases). The CDR3 is made up of 14 amino acids. V lost 2 bases to trimming and J lost 9 bases, with 12 bases between them. Germline lookup yields CDR1 SGHKS and CDR2 YYEKEE (reference sequence).

The chain uses TRBV11-3 and TRBJ1-1; 11 nucleotides match TRBD1. The CDR3 is made up of 15 amino acids. Losses at the gene ends were 5 bases for V and 5 bases for J; bases not matched to a gene: 7. CDR1 is SGHNT and CDR2 is YENEEA in the germline V gene. CDR3 coding DNA: TGTGCCAGCAGCGCCCCGGGACAGGGGGTGACTGAAGCTTTCTTT. This codes for CASSAPGQGVTEAFF.

This sequence joins TRBV7-3 and TRBJ2-3; D possibly corresponds to TRBD2 (6 bases). V lost 4 bases to trimming and J lost 0 bases, with 11 bases between them. The germline V gene has CDR1 SGHTA and CDR2 FQGTGA. The CDR3 loop spans 15 amino acids. Here the CDR3 DNA reads TGTGCCAGCAGCTACCCAGGGACTAGCACAGATACGCAGTATTTT. As protein: CASSYPGTSTDTQYF.

The V call is TRBV29-1, the J call TRBJ1-1, with TRBD1 identical over 8 bases. CDR3 length: 14 amino acids. V lost 5 bases, J lost 4 bases, and 9 bases stayed unmatched. Germline V gene sequence: CDR1 SQVTM, CDR2 ANQGSEA. The CDR3 nucleotides read TGCAGCGTTTGTCGAGACAGGGGCTGCACTGAAGCTTTCTTT. Translating gives CSVCRDRGCTEAFF.

The chain links TRBV5-1 to TRBJ2-7; D uncertain. V dropped 0 bases and J dropped 7 bases, with 17 bases sitting between them. In germline, CDR1 is SGHRS, CDR2 YFSETQ. The CDR3 is made up of 15 amino acids. The CDR3: CASSLGQDAPREQYF. In nucleotides, the CDR3 is TGCGCCAGCAGCTTGGGGCAGGATGCCCCTCGGGAGCAGTACTTC.

J is TRBJ2-7 and V is TRBV5-1; 7 nucleotides align to TRBD2. The CDR3 spans 16 residues. V dropped 0 bases and J dropped 3; count of bases not matched to a gene: 9. From germline, CDR1 is SGHRS and CDR2 YFSETQ. The CDR3 DNA is TGCGCCAGCAGCTTGGTGCCAGCGGGGTCCCTCTACGAGCAGTACTTC. This translates into CASSLVPAGSLYEQYF. Variable domain in full (rest from reference TRBV5-1 and TRBJ2-7): KAGVTQTPRYLIKTRGQQVTLSCSPISGHRSVSWYQQTPGQGLQFLFEYFSETQRNKGNFPGRFSGRQFSNSRSEMNVSTLELGDSALYLCASSLVPAGSLYEQYFGPGTRLTVT.

The chain employs TRBV24-1 and TRBJ2-7; TRBD1 matches 9 bases. Trimming removed 9 bases from V and 4 bases from J; junction bases left unmatched: 9. This CDR3 contains 14 residues. Germline lookup yields CDR1 KGHDR and CDR2 SFDVKD. For the CDR3, the DNA is TGTGCCACCTCTACCGGGACAGGGAAATACGAGCAGTACTTC. This translates into CATSTGTGKYEQYF.

The V gene is TRBV20-1, the J gene TRBJ2-1; D call uncertain. Trimming removed 3 bases at V and 6 bases at J, with 6 bases between. This CDR3 has 11 amino acids. Germline CDR1 is DFQATT and CDR2 is SNEGSKA (reference sequence). CDR3 nucleotide sequence: TGCAGTGCTAGTGTTAGCAATGAGCAGTTCTTC. This sequence encodes CSASVSNEQFF.

This chain joins TRBV7-9 and TRBJ1-2; 7 bases are a match to TRBD1. The CDR3 contains 13 residues. V was pared by 9 bases and J by 2 bases, with 6 bases of the junction left unmatched. Looked up from germline, CDR1 is SEHNR and CDR2 is FQNEAQ (reference sequence). The CDR3 nucleotides read TGTGCCAGTGAAGACAGGGCGAACTATGGCTACACCTTC. This translates into CASEDRANYGYTF.

This rearrangement joins TRBV6-4 to TRBJ2-7, with TRBD2 matching 8 bases. Germline V gene data show CDR1 as MRHNA and CDR2 as SNTAGT. The V segment lost 1 base and the J segment 5 bases; nucleotides outside the gene matches: 7. The CDR3 consists of 15 residues. The CDR3 is CASSDWERELDEQYF. As DNA, the CDR3 is TGTGCCAGCAGTGACTGGGAGCGGGAGTTAGACGAGCAGTACTTC.

The rearrangement links TRBV14 to TRBJ2-7; D call uncertain. CDR1 is SGHDN and CDR2 is FVKESK in the germline V gene. This CDR3 is 14 amino acids long. Trimming removed 1 base from V and 6 bases from J, with 13 bases in between. CDR3 nucleotides: TGTGCCAGCAGCCAAGGTTCGAGGTCGGGCGAGCAGTACTTC. Translated: CASSQGSRSGEQYF.

The J gene is TRBJ2-5, the V gene TRBV7-3; TRBD1 agrees at 8 bases. Trimming took 0 bases from V and 5 from J; bases not matched to a gene: 8. CDR1 and CDR2 from the germline V gene are SGHTA and FQGTGA. The CDR3 is 16 amino acids. The CDR3 DNA is TGTGCCAGCAGCTTAACGTCGGACAGGGTAGGGGAGACCCAGTACTTC. The encoded protein is CASSLTSDRVGETQYF.

This clone was observed once. The chain employs TRBV29-1 and TRBJ2-1; 10 nucleotides align to TRBD2. V shed 7 bases, J shed 9 bases, and the junction held 9 bases outside the gene matches. The CDR3 runs to 13 residues. Germline values: CDR1 SQVTM, CDR2 ANQGSEA. The CDR3, as DNA: TGCAGCGGGGAGACTAGCGGGCTTTTTGAGCAGTTCTTC. Residues: CSGETSGLFEQFF.

The chain joins TRBV2 to TRBJ2-7; 10 bases align to TRBD1. J lost 2 bases, V lost 1 base, and 8 bases had no gene match. Germline V gene lookup returns CDR1 SNHLY and CDR2 FYNNEI. The length of the CDR3 is 17 residues. The CDR3 is CASSEVTFGTGAYEQYF. In nucleotides, the CDR3 is TGTGCCAGCAGTGAAGTCACATTTGGGACAGGGGCCTACGAGCAGTACTTC.

The chain combines TRBV18 with TRBJ1-4; tentatively, D is TRBD1 (5 bases). Germline values: CDR1 KGHSH, CDR2 LQKENI. This CDR3 comprises 16 residues. The V gene lost 1 base and the J gene lost 7 bases, with 16 bases spanning the gap. In DNA, the CDR3 is TGTGCCAGCTCACCACGGCAGCCAGGGATGCGTGAAAAACTGTTTTTT. Amino acids: CASSPRQPGMREKLFF.

This sequence joins TRBV3-1 (or the pseudogene TRBV3-2) and TRBJ2-7; maybe TRBD2 (6 bases). The germline V gene encodes CDR1 LGHDT and CDR2 YNNKEL (reference sequence). Trimming left V 4 bases short and J 3 bases short, with 10 bases between. CDR3 length equals 13 residues. The CDR3 spells CASSRAGIYEQYF. As DNA, the CDR3 is TGTGCCAGCAGCCGAGCGGGTATCTACGAGCAGTACTTC.

V is TRBV10-2 and J is TRBJ2-7, with TRBD1 matching 8 bases. The CDR3 runs 15 residues. V lost 10 bases, J lost 3 bases, and 14 bases stayed unmatched. CDR1 WSHSY and CDR2 SAAADI come from the germline V gene. CDR3 nucleotide sequence: TGCGCCAACCGGTTAGAGAAGGACAGGGACTACGAGCAGTACTTC. Protein product: CANRLEKDRDYEQYF.

This clone was recorded once. The CDR3 DNA follows: TGTGCCAGCAGCTTAGCGCCAGGGGGCCGAAATTCACCCCTCCACTTT. Translation gives CASSLAPGGRNSPLHF. The V call is TRBV7-2, the J call TRBJ1-6; 8 nucleotides line up with TRBD1. V was pared by 0 bases and J by 7 bases, with 5 bases of the junction left unmatched. The germline V gene has CDR1 SGHTA and CDR2 FQGNSA. CDR3 length equals 16 residues.